The rows below give T cell receptor beta chains drawn from one sample of a study of blood T cell repertoires in COVID-19. Clones were sequenced by immunoSEQ multiplex PCR, and TCRdb holds only the in-frame ones, with some missing. The sample lists over 250,000 clones; 88% were seen once. The sequencing input was peripheral blood. These receptors were collected from a woman aged 25 to 39 with acute or convalescent COVID-19. CDR3s leave out the opening cysteine and the closing phenylalanine or tryptophan. The D gene is left open where the match is weak. A clone size is listed for some rows: how often the clone was seen (once, few, many), or a class if it is expanded.

V gene	clone size	D gene	J gene	CDR3 protein
TRBV7-8	.	.	TRBJ1-1	ASSPMNTEAF
TRBV7-9	.	.	TRBJ2-5	ASSTTSRAGEETQY
TRBV4-3	.	.	TRBJ2-1	ASSQVREYYNEQF
TRBV24-1	.	TRBD1	TRBJ1-5	ATSDPHADRGGGNQPQH
TRBV15	.	.	TRBJ2-1	ATSRPTGNYNEQF
TRBV27	.	.	TRBJ1-5	ASSLGGQPQH
TRBV2	.	.	TRBJ2-7	ASMDVSGRYEQY
TRBV30	.	TRBD1	TRBJ1-5	AWSVGGGGNQPQH
TRBV5-6	.	.	TRBJ2-2	ASSLRLAAGELF
TRBV12-5	once	.	TRBJ1-2	ASGFTTGVNYGYT
TRBV12-5	.	TRBD2	TRBJ2-1	ASGTSGGGNEQF
TRBV7-9	once	TRBD2	TRBJ2-1	ASSGPSGGSYNEQF
TRBV27	.	TRBD2	TRBJ2-1	ASNLASGRAHEQF
TRBV5-1	.	TRBD2	TRBJ2-1	ASSKTGLAKDNEQF
TRBV9	.	.	TRBJ2-7	ASSPRGGTYEQY
TRBV30	.	TRBD1	TRBJ2-1	AWSEGQGVRYEQF
TRBV7-9	.	TRBD1	TRBJ1-1	ASSFRQGEAF
TRBV5-1	.	.	TRBJ2-7	ASSFDRAYEQY
TRBV5-4	.	TRBD2	TRBJ2-1	ASSLIAGGHEQF
TRBV7-2	.	TRBD1	TRBJ2-1	ASSNTGDSYNEQF
TRBV19	.	TRBD2	TRBJ2-1	ASSTGTSGLGQF
TRBV6-2/TRBV6-3	.	TRBD2	TRBJ2-3	ASSYGGRASTDTQY
TRBV24-1	once	TRBD1	TRBJ2-2	ATSDQTRGRIGELF
TRBV30	.	.	TRBJ2-7	AWDRPPLLEQY
TRBV5-5	few	TRBD2	TRBJ2-2	ASSLAPAGERTGELF
TRBV10-3	.	TRBD1	TRBJ2-7	AISESGQGREQY
TRBV7-2	.	TRBD1	TRBJ2-1	ASSLDRGISYNEQF
TRBV10-3	.	TRBD2	TRBJ2-5	AIGEDPAGGPGAQY
TRBV27	.	TRBD1	TRBJ2-7	ASQVQGAQYEQY
TRBV5-1	.	.	TRBJ1-3	ASSSNTGDGNTIY
TRBV3-1/TRBV3-2	.	.	TRBJ2-6	ASSQGAGAGGANVLT
TRBV24-1	.	TRBD1	TRBJ2-1	ATSDFGQGGYNEQF
TRBV2	.	TRBD1	TRBJ2-6	ASRSGQGNVNVLT
TRBV3-1/TRBV3-2	.	.	TRBJ2-3	ASSHRADTQY
TRBV7-2	.	TRBD1	TRBJ2-3	ASSLQGVADTQY
TRBV11-2	.	TRBD1	TRBJ2-2	ASSFNPGQGMLGELF
TRBV12-3/TRBV12-4	.	TRBD1	TRBJ1-1	ASSGTGRSEAF